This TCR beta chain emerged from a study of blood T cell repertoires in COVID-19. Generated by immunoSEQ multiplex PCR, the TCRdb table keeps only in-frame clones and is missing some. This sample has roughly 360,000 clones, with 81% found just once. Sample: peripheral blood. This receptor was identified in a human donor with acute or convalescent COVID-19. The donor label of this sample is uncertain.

The CDR3 region has the DNA TGTGCCAGCAGCCCATGGGGACAGGGGGCTAACTATGGCTACACCTTC. This codes for CASSPWGQGANYGYTF. The V gene is TRBV11-2, the J gene TRBJ1-2, with 11 bases identical to TRBD1. The germline gives CDR1 SGHAT, CDR2 FQNNGV. Trimming cost V 5 bases and J 0 bases; bases outside gene matches: 5. This CDR3 is 16 amino acids long.